This T cell receptor (beta chain) came from a study of CD8 T cells in Susac syndrome. The authors sequenced TCR beta from blood CD8+ and CD4+ T cells. The control participants were healthy donors, and these controls were matched with respect to both age and sex. Negative isolation yielded the CD8+ and CD4+ T cells, while FACS enriched the TEMRA cells. After extraction with the RNeasy kit, roughly 0.5 to 1 ug of the RNA was reverse transcribed using random hexamers. Across 54 Vbeta and 13 Jbeta, immunoSEQ multiplex PCR amplified TCR beta CDR3. TCRdb independently ran MiXCR on the immunoSEQ multiplex PCR reads; one entry per CDR3 protein. The sample includes approximately 120,000 distinct CDR3 sequences, 90% to 98% of them seen just once. Germline-derived CDR1 and CDR2 are SQVTM and ANQGSEA. The V end lost 4 bases, the J end lost 1 base, and 14 bases lay between the germline ends. The CDR3 totals 14 residues.

Source material: CD4+ T cells from PBMCs. The gene calls are TRBV29-1 and TRBJ2-7; either TRBD1 or TRBD2 may fit D (5 bases each). The origin of this receptor is a human donor in good health. The CDR3 nucleotides are TGCAGCGTTGTGGTCCCGGGACGGTCCTACGAGCAGTACTTC. It codes for CSVVVPGRSYEQYF.